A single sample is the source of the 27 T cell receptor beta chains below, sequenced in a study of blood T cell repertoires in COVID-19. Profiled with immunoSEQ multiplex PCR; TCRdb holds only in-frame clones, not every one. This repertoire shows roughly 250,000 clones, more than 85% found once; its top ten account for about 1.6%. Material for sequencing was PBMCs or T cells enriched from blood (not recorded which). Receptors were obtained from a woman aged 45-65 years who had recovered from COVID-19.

The CDR3 DNA is TGTGCCAGCTCACGAGGGACAGGGAGCCAAGAGACCCAGTACTTC. Residues: CASSRGTGSQETQYF. This chain connects TRBV18 to TRBJ2-5; TRBD1 matches at 9 bases. The CDR3 has 15 residues. V lost 4 bases and J lost 1; bases outside the gene matches: 4. Germline CDR1 reads KGHSH; CDR2 reads LQKENI.

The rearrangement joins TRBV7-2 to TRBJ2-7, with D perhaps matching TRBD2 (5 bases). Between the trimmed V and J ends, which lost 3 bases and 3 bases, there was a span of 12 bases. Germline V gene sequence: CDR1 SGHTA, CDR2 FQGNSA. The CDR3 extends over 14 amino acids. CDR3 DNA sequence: TGTGCCAGCAGCTTTTATTACGGGGACTACGAGCAGTACTTC. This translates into CASSFYYGDYEQYF.

The CDR3 spells CASSIDRGRIGTQYF. The CDR3 nucleotides read TGTGCCAGTAGTATAGATCGCGGGAGGATAGGGACCCAGTACTTC. V is TRBV19 and J is TRBJ2-5; 8 bases line up with TRBD2. Germline CDR1 reads LNHDA; CDR2 reads SQIVND (reference sequence). The CDR3 sequence is 15 residues long. V dropped 0 bases and J dropped 7; count of bases not matched to a gene: 7.

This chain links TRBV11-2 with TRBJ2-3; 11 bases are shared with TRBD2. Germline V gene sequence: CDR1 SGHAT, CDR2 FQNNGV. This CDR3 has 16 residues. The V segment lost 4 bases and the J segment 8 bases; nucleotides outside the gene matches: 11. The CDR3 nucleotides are TGTGCCAGCAGCTCGGTAGCGGGAGGGCCCTCTGGTACGCAGTATTTT. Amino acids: CASSSVAGGPSGTQYF.

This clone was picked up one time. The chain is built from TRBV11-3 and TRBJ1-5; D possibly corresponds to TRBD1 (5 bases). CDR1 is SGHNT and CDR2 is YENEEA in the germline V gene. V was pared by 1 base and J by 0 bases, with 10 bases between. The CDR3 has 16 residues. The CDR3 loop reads CASSLVWTLSNQPQHF. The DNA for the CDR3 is TGTGCCAGCAGCTTAGTCTGGACACTTAGCAATCAGCCCCAGCATTTT.

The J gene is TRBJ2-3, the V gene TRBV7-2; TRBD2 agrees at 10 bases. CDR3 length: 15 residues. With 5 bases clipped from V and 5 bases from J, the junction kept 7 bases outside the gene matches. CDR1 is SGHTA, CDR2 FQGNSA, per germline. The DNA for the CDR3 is TGTGCCAGCAGCCCGAGCCGACTAGCGGGAGATACGCAGTATTTT. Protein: CASSPSRLAGDTQYF.

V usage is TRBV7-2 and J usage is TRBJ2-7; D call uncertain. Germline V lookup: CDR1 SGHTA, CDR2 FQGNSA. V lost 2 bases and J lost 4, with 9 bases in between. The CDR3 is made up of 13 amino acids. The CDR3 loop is CASSLPFPYEQYF. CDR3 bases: TGTGCCAGCAGCTTACCGTTTCCTTACGAGCAGTACTTC.

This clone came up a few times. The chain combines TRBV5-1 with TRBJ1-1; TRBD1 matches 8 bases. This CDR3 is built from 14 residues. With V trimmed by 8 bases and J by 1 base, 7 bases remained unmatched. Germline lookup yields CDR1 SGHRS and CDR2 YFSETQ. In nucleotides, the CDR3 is TGCGCCAGTGCTCAGGGGGCTGGGAACACTGAAGCTTTCTTT. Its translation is CASAQGAGNTEAFF.

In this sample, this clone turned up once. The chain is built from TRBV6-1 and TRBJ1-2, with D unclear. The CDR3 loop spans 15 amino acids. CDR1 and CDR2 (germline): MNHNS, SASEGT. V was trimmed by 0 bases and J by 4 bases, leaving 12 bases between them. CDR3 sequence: CASSEALTPSYGYTF. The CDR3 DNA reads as TGTGCCAGCAGTGAAGCGCTGACACCCAGCTATGGCTACACCTTC.

This CDR3 reads CASSFLTSSPGNTIYF. CDR3 nucleotides: TGTGCCAGCAGCTTTCTCACTTCGTCCCCTGGAAACACCATATATTTT. This chain joins TRBV7-9 and TRBJ1-3; D unclear. Trimming removed 3 bases at V and 2 bases at J, with 14 bases between. The germline CDR1 and CDR2 sequences are SEHNR and FQNEAQ (reference sequence). There are 16 residues in the CDR3.

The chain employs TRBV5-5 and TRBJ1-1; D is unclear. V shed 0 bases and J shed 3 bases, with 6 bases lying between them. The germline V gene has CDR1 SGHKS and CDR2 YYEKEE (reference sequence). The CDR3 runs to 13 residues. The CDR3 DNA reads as TGTGCCAGCAGCTTGGTGGCAGACACTGAAGCTTTCTTT. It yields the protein CASSLVADTEAFF.

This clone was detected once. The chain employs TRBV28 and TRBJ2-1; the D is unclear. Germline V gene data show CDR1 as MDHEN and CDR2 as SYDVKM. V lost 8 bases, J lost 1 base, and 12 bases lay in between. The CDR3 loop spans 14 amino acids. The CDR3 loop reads CASVPGWSYNEQFF. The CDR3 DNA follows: TGTGCCAGCGTACCAGGTTGGTCCTACAATGAGCAGTTCTTC.

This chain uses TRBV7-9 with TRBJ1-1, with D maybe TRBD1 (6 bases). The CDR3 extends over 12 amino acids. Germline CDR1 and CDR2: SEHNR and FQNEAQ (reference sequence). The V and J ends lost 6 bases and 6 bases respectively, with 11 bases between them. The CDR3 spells CASSRTASEAFF. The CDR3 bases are TGTGCCAGCAGTAGGACAGCCTCTGAAGCTTTCTTT.

For the CDR3, the DNA is TGTGCCAGCAGCTTAGACCACGGCTCCTACGAGCAGTACTTC. This codes for CASSLDHGSYEQYF. The chain has TRBV11-3 and TRBJ2-7, with D unclear. The CDR3 runs 14 residues. V was shortened by 0 bases and J by 0 bases, with 6 bases between the two germline ends. The V gene's germline CDR1 is SGHNT and CDR2 YENEEA. The variable domain in full, with the rest retrieved from reference TRBV11-3 and TRBJ2-7, is EAGVVQSPRYKIIEKKQPVAFWCNPISGHNTLYWYLQNLGQGPELLIRYENEEAVDDSQLPKDRFSAERLKGVDSTLKIQPAELGDSAVYLCASSLDHGSYEQYFGPGTRLTVT.

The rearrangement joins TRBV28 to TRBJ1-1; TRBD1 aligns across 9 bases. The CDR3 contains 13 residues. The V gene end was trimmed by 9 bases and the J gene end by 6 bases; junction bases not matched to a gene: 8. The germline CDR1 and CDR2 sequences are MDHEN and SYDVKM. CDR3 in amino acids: CASSPGQGSEAFF. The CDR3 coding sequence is TGTGCCAGTTCACCGGGACAGGGTTCTGAAGCTTTCTTT.

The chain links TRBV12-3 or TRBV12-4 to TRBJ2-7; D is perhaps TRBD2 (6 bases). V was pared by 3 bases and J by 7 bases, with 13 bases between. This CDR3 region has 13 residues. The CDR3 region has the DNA TGTGCCAGCAGTTTTTCCCCTGCGGGGGAGCAGTACTTC. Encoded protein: CASSFSPAGEQYF.

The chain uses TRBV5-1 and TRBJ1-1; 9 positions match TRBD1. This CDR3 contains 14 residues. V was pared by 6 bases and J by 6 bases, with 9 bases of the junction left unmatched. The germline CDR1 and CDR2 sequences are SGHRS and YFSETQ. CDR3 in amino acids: CASTTGGISPEAFF. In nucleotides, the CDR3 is TGCGCCAGCACCACAGGGGGCATCTCTCCTGAAGCTTTCTTT. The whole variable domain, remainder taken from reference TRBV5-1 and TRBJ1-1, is KAGVTQTPRYLIKTRGQQVTLSCSPISGHRSVSWYQQTPGQGLQFLFEYFSETQRNKGNFPGRFSGRQFSNSRSEMNVSTLELGDSALYLCASTTGGISPEAFFGQGTRLTVV.

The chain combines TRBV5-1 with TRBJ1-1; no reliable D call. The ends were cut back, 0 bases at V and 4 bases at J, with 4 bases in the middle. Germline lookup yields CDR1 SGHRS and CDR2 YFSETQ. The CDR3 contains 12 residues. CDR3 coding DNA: TGCGCCAGCAGCTTGGGGGCCACTGAAGCTTTCTTT. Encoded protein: CASSLGATEAFF.

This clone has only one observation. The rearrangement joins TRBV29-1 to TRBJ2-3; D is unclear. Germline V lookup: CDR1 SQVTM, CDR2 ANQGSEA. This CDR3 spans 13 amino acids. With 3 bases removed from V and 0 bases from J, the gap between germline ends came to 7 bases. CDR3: CSVDADSTDTQYF. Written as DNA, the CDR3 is TGCAGCGTTGATGCGGATAGCACAGATACGCAGTATTTT.

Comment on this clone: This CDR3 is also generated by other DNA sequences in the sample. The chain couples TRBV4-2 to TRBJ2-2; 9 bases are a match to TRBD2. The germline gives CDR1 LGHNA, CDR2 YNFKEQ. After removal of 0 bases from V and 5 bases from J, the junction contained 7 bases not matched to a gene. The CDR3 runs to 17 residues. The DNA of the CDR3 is TGTGCCAGCAGCCAAGAGCTGCTAGCGGGAAGAACCGGGGAGCTGTTTTTT. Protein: CASSQELLAGRTGELFF.

CDR3 sequence: CASSVGQVPSYNEQFF. The DNA for the CDR3 is TGTGCCAGCAGCGTAGGTCAGGTACCATCCTACAATGAGCAGTTCTTC. The genes are TRBV9 and TRBJ2-1; D is ambiguous. This CDR3 comprises 16 residues. CDR1 SGDLS and CDR2 YYNGEE come from the germline V gene. V was trimmed by 0 bases and J by 1 base, leaving 11 bases between them.

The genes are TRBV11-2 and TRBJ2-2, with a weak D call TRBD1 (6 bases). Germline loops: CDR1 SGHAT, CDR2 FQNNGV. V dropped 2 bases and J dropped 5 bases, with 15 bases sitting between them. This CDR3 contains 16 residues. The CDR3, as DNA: TGTGCCAGCAGCTTATCTCTGCCAGGGGTTACCGGGGAGCTGTTTTTT. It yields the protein CASSLSLPGVTGELFF.

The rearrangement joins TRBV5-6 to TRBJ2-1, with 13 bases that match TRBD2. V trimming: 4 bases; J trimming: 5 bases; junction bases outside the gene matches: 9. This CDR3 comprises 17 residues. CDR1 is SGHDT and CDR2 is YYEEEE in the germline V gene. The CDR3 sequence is CASSMVPGLAGNNEQFF. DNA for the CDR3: TGTGCCAGCAGCATGGTACCGGGACTAGCGGGGAACAATGAGCAGTTCTTC.

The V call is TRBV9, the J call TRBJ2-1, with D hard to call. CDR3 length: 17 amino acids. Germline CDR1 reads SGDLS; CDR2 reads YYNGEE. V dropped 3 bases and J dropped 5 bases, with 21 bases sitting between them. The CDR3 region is CASSGTVGARGHNEQFF. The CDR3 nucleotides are TGTGCCAGCAGCGGTACGGTCGGAGCGAGAGGCCACAATGAGCAGTTCTTC.

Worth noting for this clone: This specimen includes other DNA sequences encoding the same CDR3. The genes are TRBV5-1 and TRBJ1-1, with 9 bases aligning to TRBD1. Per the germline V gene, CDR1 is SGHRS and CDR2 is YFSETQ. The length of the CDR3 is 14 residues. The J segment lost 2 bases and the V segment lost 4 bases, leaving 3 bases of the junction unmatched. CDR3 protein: CASSTGQGNTEAFF. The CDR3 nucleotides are TGCGCCAGCAGCACGGGACAGGGTAACACTGAAGCTTTCTTT.

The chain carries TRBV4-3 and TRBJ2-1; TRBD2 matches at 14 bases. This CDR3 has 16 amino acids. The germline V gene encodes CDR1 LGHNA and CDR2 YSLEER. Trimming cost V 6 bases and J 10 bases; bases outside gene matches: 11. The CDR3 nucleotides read TGCGCCAGCAGGCAAATACCGGGACTAGCGGGAGAGGAGCAGTTCTTC. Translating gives CASRQIPGLAGEEQFF.

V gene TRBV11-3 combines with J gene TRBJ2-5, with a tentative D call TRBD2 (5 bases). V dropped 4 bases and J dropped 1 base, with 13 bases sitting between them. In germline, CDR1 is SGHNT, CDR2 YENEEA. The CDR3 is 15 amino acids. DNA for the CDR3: TGTGCCAGCAGCTCCGACGGCGGAGGCCAAGAGACCCAGTACTTC. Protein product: CASSSDGGGQETQYF.